The next 22 T cell receptor beta chains were all read from a single sample in a study of identical twins. TCRdb reprocessed the 5' RACE reads via MiXCR and lists one record per CDR3 protein. The data hold 420,000 or so distinct CDR3 sequences, with roughly 20% observed a single time. Sequenced material: naive T cells sorted from blood. Receptors originate from a man aged 50 to 59 in good health.

This clonotype was seen at least ten times. The V gene is TRBV5-1, the J gene TRBJ2-7; 8 bases are shared with TRBD1. Germline V lookup: CDR1 SGHRS, CDR2 YFSETQ. The CDR3 loop spans 15 amino acids. V shed 4 bases and J 7 bases; nucleotides not matched to a gene: 13. The CDR3 coding sequence is TGCGCCAGCAGCACGTTGGACAGGGCTGGAGGTGAGCAGTACTTC. This translates into CASSTLDRAGGEQYF.

This clonotype was recorded many times. The rearrangement joins TRBV12-3 or TRBV12-4 to TRBJ2-1, with 8 bases identical to TRBD1. CDR3 length equals 14 residues. The trim removed 6 bases at V and 10 bases at J, leaving 11 bases unmatched. This CDR3 reads CASSPGGRGSEQFF. The CDR3 nucleotides are TGTGCCAGCAGCCCAGGGGGCCGGGGCAGCGAGCAGTTCTTC.

This chain uses TRBV5-1 with TRBJ1-4, with unresolved D. The germline CDR1 and CDR2 sequences are SGHRS and YFSETQ. The CDR3 is 15 amino acids. Trimming shortened V by 2 bases and J by 7 bases, and 15 bases separated the two germline ends. The CDR3 region is CASSFVIGRAEKLFF. CDR3 in DNA: TGCGCCAGCAGCTTTGTGATAGGGCGGGCTGAAAAACTGTTTTTT.

The gene calls are TRBV11-3 and TRBJ2-5, with TRBD2 as a possible D gene (6 bases). This CDR3 has 12 residues. Germline V gene lookup returns CDR1 SGHNT and CDR2 YENEEA. V dropped 5 bases and J dropped 5 bases, with 9 bases sitting between them. CDR3 sequence reads: CASSKSGETQYF. DNA for the CDR3: TGTGCCAGCAGCAAAAGCGGGGAGACCCAGTACTTC.

Many counts were recorded for this clonotype. The chain uses TRBV7-2 and TRBJ2-7; either TRBD1 or TRBD2 may supply D (5 bases each). The V end was cut by 8 bases, the J end by 9 bases, with 23 bases between. Looked up from germline, CDR1 is SGHTA and CDR2 is FQGNSA. The CDR3 sequence is 14 residues long. The CDR3 nucleotides are TGTGCCAGCTTGCAGCCCGGGACCGTAAACCGGCAGTACTTC. Residues: CASLQPGTVNRQYF.

There are a few counts of this clonotype. The rearrangement links TRBV6-4 to TRBJ2-1; TRBD1 matches at 10 bases. The CDR3 consists of 17 residues. Germline-derived CDR1 and CDR2 are MRHNA and SNTAGT. Losses at the gene ends were 3 bases for V and 3 bases for J; bases not matched to a gene: 8. This CDR3 is CASSESGQGRDYNEQFF. CDR3 nucleotides: TGTGCCAGCAGTGAGTCGGGACAGGGGAGGGACTACAATGAGCAGTTCTTC.

The chain recombines TRBV7-9 with TRBJ2-5; TRBD2 matches 8 bases. The germline gives CDR1 SEHNR, CDR2 FQNEAQ (reference sequence). V lost 8 bases to trimming and J lost 5 bases; unmatched junction nucleotides: 10. CDR3 size: 14 residues. DNA for the CDR3: TGTGCCAGCGCCCTACGAGCGGGGGTGGAGACCCAGTACTTC. Translation gives CASALRAGVETQYF.

The rearrangement links TRBV20-1 to TRBJ2-5; D is tentatively TRBD1 or TRBD2 (7 bases each). The CDR3 has 14 amino acids. Germline V gives CDR1 DFQATT, CDR2 SNEGSKA (reference sequence). For the CDR3, the DNA is TGCAGGCCTAACCAGGGGGGGAACCAAGAGACCCAGTACTTC. Its translation is CRPNQGGNQETQYF.

This clonotype was observed once. The chain combines TRBV12-3 or TRBV12-4 with TRBJ2-3; TRBD1 matches at 7 bases. The CDR3 sequence is 15 residues long. J was trimmed by 4 bases and V by 1 base; bases with no gene match: 5. The CDR3 is CASSLGGQGADTQYF. The CDR3 DNA reads TGTGCCAGCAGTTTAGGGGGCCAGGGGGCAGATACGCAGTATTTT.

The rearrangement joins TRBV20-1 to TRBJ2-7, with D tentatively TRBD1 (7 bases). Germline lookup yields CDR1 DFQATT and CDR2 SNEGSKA (reference sequence). The CDR3 loop spans 13 amino acids. Trimming left V 5 bases short and J 3 bases short, with 14 bases between. The DNA of the CDR3 is TGCAGTGCTCTAGACAGGGAGGACTACGAGCAGTACTTC. Translation gives CSALDREDYEQYF.

This clonotype was detected only a few times. This may stem from a read error, because a much larger clone lies one nucleotide away. The CDR3 here is CASKTSTDTQYF. The DNA of the CDR3 is TGTGCCAGCAAGACTAGCACAGATACGCAGTATTTT. This chain joins TRBV6-5 and TRBJ2-3; D gene uncertain. Germline V gene data show CDR1 as MNHEY and CDR2 as SVGAGI. Trimming cost V 7 bases and J 0 bases, with 5 bases left between them. The length of the CDR3 is 12 residues.

In its sample, this clonotype was seen many times. This chain connects TRBV29-1 to TRBJ2-5; D may correspond to TRBD1 or TRBD2 (6 bases each). CDR3 length equals 12 residues. With 7 bases removed from V and 5 bases from J, the gap between germline ends came to 14 bases. Looked up from germline, CDR1 is SQVTM and CDR2 is ANQGSEA. The CDR3 region has the DNA TGCAGCGCCGGAGGGGGTCAGGAGACCCAGTACTTC. It translates to CSAGGGQETQYF.

This clonotype was observed a handful of times. J is TRBJ1-1 and V is TRBV12-3 or TRBV12-4; D uncertain. This CDR3 contains 14 residues. V shed 3 bases and J shed 2 bases, with 10 bases lying between them. DNA of the CDR3: TGTGCCAGCAGTTTTAGTCAGGAAAACACTGAAGCTTTCTTT. Its protein product is CASSFSQENTEAFF.

The table lists this clonotype with a few counts. This chain joins TRBV20-1 and TRBJ2-7; D gene unclear. Trimming took off 0 bases at V and 0 bases at J, with 12 bases between the two ends. The CDR3 spans 15 residues. The V gene's germline CDR1 is DFQATT and CDR2 SNEGSKA (reference sequence). The CDR3 protein is CSARDPRSHSYEQYF. The CDR3 DNA reads TGCAGTGCTAGAGATCCCAGGTCCCACTCCTACGAGCAGTACTTC.

This clonotype was seen at least ten times. V and J are TRBV11-2 and TRBJ2-7; weak D call: TRBD2 (6 bases). Trimming took off 7 bases at V and 6 bases at J, with 19 bases between the two ends. The germline CDR1 and CDR2 sequences are SGHAT and FQNNGV. This CDR3 contains 14 residues. The CDR3 spells CASTHGTRVAEQYF. The CDR3 bases are TGTGCCAGCACCCACGGGACTCGGGTGGCCGAGCAGTACTTC.

This clonotype was detected a few times. The rearrangement links TRBV20-1 to TRBJ2-1; 13 bases agree with TRBD2. The germline CDR1 and CDR2 sequences are DFQATT and SNEGSKA (reference sequence). V lost 4 bases, J lost 8 bases, and 5 bases stayed unmatched. The CDR3 covers 14 residues. This CDR3 reads CSAKGLAGNDEQFF. The CDR3 DNA sequence: TGCAGTGCTAAGGGACTAGCGGGAAACGATGAGCAGTTCTTC.

This clonotype has at least ten counts. This chain uses TRBV29-1 with TRBJ2-5; tentative D call: TRBD1 (6 bases). The ends were cut back, 4 bases at V and 4 bases at J, with 13 bases in the middle. The germline V gene has CDR1 SQVTM and CDR2 ANQGSEA. The CDR3 loop spans 13 amino acids. The CDR3 reads CSVGDIRVETQYF. Here the CDR3 DNA reads TGCAGCGTTGGGGACATCAGGGTAGAGACCCAGTACTTC.

CDR3 residues: CASGLLATGTDTQYF. The CDR3 region has the DNA TGTGCCAGCGGCCTACTAGCTACGGGCACAGATACGCAGTATTTT. This chain joins TRBV12-3 or TRBV12-4 and TRBJ2-3, with TRBD2 as a possible D gene (6 bases). CDR3 size: 15 residues. Trimming removed 8 bases from V and 1 base from J, with 16 bases in between.

The chain is built from TRBV5-4 and TRBJ2-7; TRBD1 agrees at 8 bases. The CDR3 sequence is 15 residues long. V was pared by 0 bases and J by 2 bases, with 4 bases of the junction left unmatched. The germline gives CDR1 SGHNT, CDR2 YYREEE (reference sequence). In DNA form, the CDR3 reads TGTGCCAGCAGCTTGGATCAGGGGGCGGCCTACGAGCAGTACTTC. Translated, it gives CASSLDQGAAYEQYF.

This clonotype appeared many times. V gene TRBV20-1 combines with J gene TRBJ2-7, with TRBD2 matching over 7 bases. Germline values: CDR1 DFQATT, CDR2 SNEGSKA (reference sequence). J lost 6 bases, V lost 0 bases, and 17 bases had no gene match. This CDR3 has 17 residues. The DNA for the CDR3 is TGCAGTGCTAGAGATTCCGCGGGAGCTTGGGCTAAAGGCGAGCAGTACTTC. This sequence encodes CSARDSAGAWAKGEQYF.

A single count supports this clonotype. The CDR3, as DNA: TGTGCCAGCAGCTTAGGACGAGTTAGCGGGGGGACCCTATACAATGAGCAGTTCTTC. This gives the protein CASSLGRVSGGTLYNEQFF. This chain links TRBV7-6 with TRBJ2-1; 10 nucleotides agree with TRBD2. The CDR3 runs to 19 residues. V was pared by 1 base and J by 4 bases, with 13 bases of the junction left unmatched. In germline, CDR1 is SGHVS, CDR2 FNYEAQ.

Of note for this clonotype: Since a much larger clone is just one base distant, this may be a read error. The chain links TRBV6-5 to TRBJ2-3; D might be TRBD1 or TRBD2, each matching 5 bases. CDR1 and CDR2 from the germline V gene are MNHEY and SVGAGI. Trimming stripped 1 base from V and 4 bases from J, with 15 bases between. This CDR3 is 16 amino acids long. The CDR3 nucleotides are TGTGCCAGCAGTTACTGGGTAGGGACCAGCCCAGATACGCAGTATTTT. As protein: CASSYWVGTSPDTQYF.